The next 23 T cell receptor beta chains were all read from a single sample in a study of early T cells in non-severe SARS-CoV-2 infection. TCRdb processed the 5' RACE reads anew with MiXCR; each CDR3 protein has one entry. The data contain about 50,000 distinct CDR3 sequences, roughly 8% of them singletons. Sequenced sample: whole blood. Receptors were obtained from an adult who was a healthcare worker with PCR-confirmed SARS-CoV-2 infection or an uninfected control (not recorded which).

The chain recombines TRBV3-1 with TRBJ1-5, with D unresolved. The CDR3 loop spans 16 amino acids. From germline, CDR1 is LGHDT and CDR2 YNNKEL (reference sequence). Trimming shortened V by 1 base and J by 0 bases, and 10 bases separated the two germline ends. The CDR3 spells CASSQGGWGSNQPQHF. Written as DNA, the CDR3 is TGTGCCAGCAGCCAAGGCGGATGGGGTAGCAATCAGCCCCAGCATTTT.

This clonotype was counted between two and nine times. V usage is TRBV28 and J usage is TRBJ1-5, with 12 bases lining up with TRBD1. Germline V gene data show CDR1 as MDHEN and CDR2 as SYDVKM. The length of the CDR3 is 15 residues. V lost 6 bases and J lost 9; bases outside the gene matches: 9. The CDR3 sequence: CASRPRDRGPLPQHF. The CDR3 nucleotides read TGTGCCAGCAGACCTAGGGACAGGGGGCCTCTGCCCCAGCATTTT.

This clonotype was observed a handful of times. It is unclear where the CDR3 begins or ends on the DNA, so no DNA is shown, and the CDR3 is as TCRdb lists it. The chain joins TRBV11-2 to TRBJ2-2. The CDR3 numbers 12 amino acids, ends counted. CDR1 SGHAT and CDR2 FQNNGV come from the germline V gene. This CDR3 is CASIGSPGSCFF.

Only a few counts were recorded for this clonotype. The chain is built from TRBV5-1 and TRBJ2-7; D unclear. CDR1 SGHRS and CDR2 YFSETQ come from the germline V gene. This CDR3 has 11 amino acids. Trimming pared 6 bases from V and 0 bases from J, leaving 4 bases between. CDR3 protein: CASTLSYEQYF. CDR3 in DNA: TGCGCCAGCACCCTCTCCTACGAGCAGTACTTC.

The rearrangement uses TRBV6-1 and TRBJ1-2; D unresolved. The CDR3 extends over 13 amino acids. V lost 1 base and J 8 bases, leaving 11 bases between the germline ends. Germline-derived CDR1 and CDR2 are MNHNS and SASEGT. CDR3 nucleotide sequence: TGTGCCAGCAGTGAAGGGACCGCCGTGGGCTACACCTTC. Amino acids: CASSEGTAVGYTF.

This clonotype was picked up many times. This chain connects TRBV5-1 to TRBJ2-1, with 11 bases fitting TRBD2. In germline, CDR1 is SGHRS, CDR2 YFSETQ. The CDR3 totals 17 residues. V shed 4 bases, J shed 9 bases, and the junction held 15 bases outside the gene matches. CDR3 in DNA: TGCGCCAGCAGCCAAGGATTAAGAGTAGCGGGGGGGAGTGAGCAGTTCTTC. It specifies CASSQGLRVAGGSEQFF.

For the CDR3, the DNA is TGTGCCACCAGTGGCGCCGGGACATCCCCCAATGAGCAGTTCTTC. The encoded protein is CATSGAGTSPNEQFF. The chain joins TRBV24-1 to TRBJ2-1, with D perhaps TRBD1 (6 bases). The CDR3 totals 15 residues. Germline CDR1 and CDR2: KGHDR and SFDVKD. V shed 5 bases and J shed 6 bases, with 16 bases lying between them.

This chain uses TRBV12-3 or TRBV12-4 with TRBJ2-7; tentative D call: TRBD1 (6 bases). This CDR3 comprises 15 residues. V shed 6 bases and J shed 6 bases, with 21 bases lying between them. CDR3 in DNA: TGTGCCAGCAGGTCGCCGACAGGCCTTCTGTGCGAGCAGTACTTC. It encodes CASRSPTGLLCEQYF.

This clonotype was detected a few times. This rearrangement joins TRBV10-1 to TRBJ1-4; TRBD1 matches 7 bases. The CDR3 loop spans 15 amino acids. Germline-derived CDR1 and CDR2 are WNHNN and SYGVQD (reference sequence). The V and J ends lost 11 bases and 8 bases, in that order; junction bases with no gene match: 17. CDR3 nucleotide sequence: TGCGCCTGGGGAGACTCCTACAGGGGATGCGAAAAACTGTTTTTT. Protein sequence: CAWGDSYRGCEKLFF.

This clonotype has more than one count but fewer than ten. The V and J genes are TRBV11-3 and TRBJ2-2; D is perhaps TRBD1 (6 bases). This CDR3 comprises 16 residues. Germline assignment: CDR1 SGHNT and CDR2 YENEEA. The V and J ends lost 5 bases and 0 bases respectively, with 13 bases between them. CDR3 nucleotide sequence: TGTGCCAGCAGCAACCGGGACAAGTCGAACACCGGGGAGCTGTTTTTT. Translation: CASSNRDKSNTGELFF. The full variable domain, completed using reference TRBV11-3 and TRBJ2-2, is EAGVVQSPRYKIIEKKQPVAFWCNPISGHNTLYWYLQNLGQGPELLIRYENEEAVDDSQLPKDRFSAERLKGVDSTLKIQPAELGDSAVYLCASSNRDKSNTGELFFGEGSRLTVL.

This clonotype has ten or more counts. The CDR3 here is CASSSMGTGKRETQYF. The CDR3 nucleotides read TGTGCCAGCTCATCGATGGGGACAGGGAAACGAGAGACCCAGTACTTC. The rearrangement joins TRBV28 to TRBJ2-5; TRBD1 matches 9 bases. Germline CDR1 MDHEN, CDR2 SYDVKM. Trimming at V came to 8 bases and at J to 4 bases, leaving 14 bases not matched to a gene. The CDR3 consists of 16 residues.

This clonotype was counted between two and nine times. The rearrangement uses TRBV9 and TRBJ2-3, with 9 nucleotides matching TRBD2. J was trimmed by 2 bases and V by 6 bases; bases with no gene match: 4. Germline V gene lookup returns CDR1 SGDLS and CDR2 YYNGEE. The CDR3 consists of 14 residues. The DNA of the CDR3 is TGTGCCAGCAAGGCGGGAGGGTACACAGATACGCAGTATTTT. Protein: CASKAGGYTDTQYF.

The V and J genes are TRBV27 and TRBJ1-5; TRBD1 matches at 8 bases. CDR3 length: 19 residues. Germline V gives CDR1 MNHEY, CDR2 SMNVEV (reference sequence). The J segment lost 1 base and the V segment lost 2 bases, leaving 13 bases of the junction unmatched. CDR3: CASSLGPQGAAISNQPQHF. CDR3 nucleotide sequence: TGTGCCAGCAGTTTAGGGCCCCAGGGGGCGGCTATAAGCAATCAGCCCCAGCATTTT.

This clonotype was counted many times. The V call is TRBV11-2, the J call TRBJ1-2; tentatively, D is TRBD1 (5 bases). This CDR3 contains 14 residues. Germline loops: CDR1 SGHAT, CDR2 FQNNGV. V lost 6 bases, J lost 1 base, and 12 bases lay in between. The CDR3 is CASRHGHLNYGYTF. The DNA of the CDR3 is TGTGCCAGCAGACATGGACACCTTAACTATGGCTACACCTTC.

This clonotype has just a few counts. The V call is TRBV12-3 or TRBV12-4, the J call TRBJ1-3; D gene uncertain. This CDR3 is built from 15 residues. V was pared by 3 bases and J by 4 bases, with 13 bases between. As DNA, the CDR3 is TGTGCCAGCAGTTTCGGCTCCGGGCAAGGAAACACCATATATTTT. This encodes CASSFGSGQGNTIYF.

The table lists this clonotype with a few counts. The chain joins TRBV12-3 or TRBV12-4 to TRBJ1-2, with D unclear. The CDR3 is 15 amino acids. Trimming cost V 3 bases and J 6 bases, with 17 bases left between them. The CDR3 region has the DNA TGTGCCAGCAGTTTGCGGACTCACGGAATCGATGGCTACACCTTC. Amino acids: CASSLRTHGIDGYTF.

This clonotype was found a few times. The rearrangement links TRBV4-1 to TRBJ2-6, with 15 bases lining up with TRBD2. V gave up 4 bases and J gave up 4 bases; unmatched junction bases: 5. This CDR3 comprises 18 residues. Germline CDR1 is MGHRA and CDR2 is YSYEKL. CDR3 amino acids: CASSPGLAGGRGANVLTF. As DNA, the CDR3 is TGCGCCAGCAGCCCCGGACTAGCGGGGGGGCGCGGGGCCAACGTCCTGACTTTC.

This clonotype was observed many times. The J gene is TRBJ2-1, the V gene TRBV28; 9 bases fit TRBD1. The V and J ends lost 8 bases and 4 bases, in that order; junction bases with no gene match: 6. The CDR3 spans 14 residues. Germline lookup yields CDR1 MDHEN and CDR2 SYDVKM. The CDR3 is CASLPGQGYNEQFF. In DNA, the CDR3 is TGTGCCAGCCTCCCGGGACAGGGATACAATGAGCAGTTCTTC.

This sequence joins TRBV28 and TRBJ2-4; unclear D gene. The CDR3 has 14 residues. With 2 bases removed from V and 4 bases from J, the gap between germline ends came to 9 bases. From germline, CDR1 is MDHEN and CDR2 SYDVKM. The CDR3 DNA reads TGTGCCAGCAGTTTAGTAGCTCGGAAAAACATTCAGTACTTC. Amino acid sequence: CASSLVARKNIQYF.

This clonotype was recorded many times. The chain carries TRBV7-3 and TRBJ2-1; 9 bases align to TRBD2. The CDR3 sequence is 12 residues long. The germline gives CDR1 SGHTA, CDR2 FQGTGA. After removal of 8 bases from V and 10 bases from J, the junction contained 6 bases not matched to a gene. The CDR3 reads CASAWAGGEQFF. The CDR3 nucleotides read TGTGCCAGCGCGTGGGCGGGAGGGGAGCAGTTCTTC.

The chain combines TRBV6-6 with TRBJ2-3, with TRBD1 matching 8 bases. Per the germline V gene, CDR1 is MNHNY and CDR2 is SVGAGI (reference sequence). The V segment lost 3 bases and the J segment 1 base; nucleotides outside the gene matches: 3. The CDR3 extends over 15 amino acids. For the CDR3, the DNA is TGTGCCAGCAGTTATCGGGGACAGGGCACAGATACGCAGTATTTT. Amino acid sequence: CASSYRGQGTDTQYF.

The chain employs TRBV6-1 and TRBJ2-3; D call uncertain. CDR1 is MNHNS and CDR2 is SASEGT in the germline V gene. The CDR3 is 13 amino acids. V was pared by 5 bases and J by 14 bases, with 20 bases between. In DNA form, the CDR3 reads TGTGCCAGCAGTTCCCAGACCGACTTCGGGTTGTATTTT. Protein sequence: CASSSQTDFGLYF.

This clonotype was counted many times. This sequence joins TRBV27 and TRBJ1-2, with TRBD1 matching 8 bases. The CDR3 has 16 amino acids. Per the germline V gene, CDR1 is MNHEY and CDR2 is SMNVEV (reference sequence). Trimming took 4 bases from V and 3 from J; bases not matched to a gene: 10. DNA for the CDR3: TGTGCCAGCAGTTCCACCCGGGACAGGAACTACTATGGCTACACCTTC. This sequence encodes CASSSTRDRNYYGYTF.